Listed below are T cell receptor beta chains from one sample, sequenced in a study of blood T cell repertoires in COVID-19. Method: immunoSEQ multiplex PCR; TCRdb's copy keeps in-frame clones and lacks some. The sample includes over 300,000 clones, 70% to 90% of them seen just once. The sample was PBMCs or T cells enriched from blood (not recorded which). The receptor source for this set is a man aged 30 to 39 who had recovered from COVID-19. Each CDR3 is given with its conserved first and last residue.

J gene: TRBJ2-1
V gene: TRBV6-5
CDR3 protein: CASSVIAGGINEQFF

J gene: TRBJ2-1
V gene: TRBV7-3
CDR3 protein: CASSSTRRISYNEQFF

J gene: TRBJ1-2
V gene: TRBV7-2
CDR3 protein: CASSLGGFGGYTF

J gene: TRBJ1-2
V gene: TRBV7-8
CDR3 protein: CASSHRDGYTF

J gene: TRBJ2-4
V gene: TRBV30
CDR3 protein: CAWKPRANIQYF

J gene: TRBJ2-7
V gene: TRBV7-9
CDR3 protein: CASSSGGAPYEQYF

J gene: TRBJ1-2
V gene: TRBV18
CDR3 protein: CASSPRQDPNYGYTF

J gene: TRBJ2-5
V gene: TRBV6-5
CDR3 protein: CASSYGRETQYF

J gene: TRBJ1-2
V gene: TRBV5-5
CDR3 protein: CASSRGTDYGYTF

J gene: TRBJ1-1
V gene: TRBV5-4
CDR3 protein: CASSDGQGYAEAFF

J gene: TRBJ2-1
V gene: TRBV18
CDR3 protein: CASSPPNTGHFHEQFF

J gene: TRBJ2-7
V gene: TRBV6-5
CDR3 protein: CASSQTSGGVYEQYF

J gene: TRBJ1-1
V gene: TRBV25-1
CDR3 protein: CASSAQSRDRGPEAFF

J gene: TRBJ1-2
V gene: TRBV7-9
CDR3 protein: CASSSATGGISSYTF

J gene: TRBJ1-2
V gene: TRBV11-2
CDR3 protein: CASARNRVDYGYTF

J gene: TRBJ1-6
V gene: TRBV9
CDR3 protein: CASSFSSGTGGSPLHF

J gene: TRBJ2-3
V gene: TRBV7-3
CDR3 protein: CASSPTGGRRDTQYF

J gene: TRBJ1-2
V gene: TRBV11-1
CDR3 protein: CASSTRDRGQGGYTF

J gene: TRBJ1-2
V gene: TRBV29-1
CDR3 protein: CSVEDRDRDYYGYTF

J gene: TRBJ2-1
V gene: TRBV11-3
CDR3 protein: CASSLEGGGANEQFF

J gene: TRBJ1-4
V gene: TRBV25-1
CDR3 protein: CASSELGGSGHTNEKLFF

J gene: TRBJ1-1
V gene: TRBV4-1
CDR3 protein: CASSLPGGKPFVEAFF

J gene: TRBJ2-1
V gene: TRBV27
CDR3 protein: CASSSRAGYNEQFF

J gene: TRBJ1-1
V gene: TRBV12-3/TRBV12-4
CDR3 protein: CASSLGKRRKAFF

J gene: TRBJ1-4
V gene: TRBV11-3
CDR3 protein: CASSLVNQGYVYREKLFF

J gene: TRBJ2-1
V gene: TRBV9
CDR3 protein: CASSVGPKNNEQFF

J gene: TRBJ2-3
V gene: TRBV2
CDR3 protein: CASERGGRSDTQYF

J gene: TRBJ2-1
V gene: TRBV9
CDR3 protein: CASSVVSGGDNEQFF

J gene: TRBJ1-5
V gene: TRBV18
CDR3 protein: CASSPFDSHSNQPQHF

J gene: TRBJ1-5
V gene: TRBV2
CDR3 protein: CASSEGSVKPQHF

J gene: TRBJ1-5
V gene: TRBV24-1
CDR3 protein: CATSEGGTGDQPQHF

J gene: TRBJ1-1
V gene: TRBV11-1
CDR3 protein: CASSLGFAEADTEAFF

J gene: TRBJ2-5
V gene: TRBV10-2
CDR3 protein: CASRNLVKETQYF

J gene: TRBJ1-1
V gene: TRBV7-9
CDR3 protein: CASSTGEAGTEAFF

J gene: TRBJ2-5
V gene: TRBV7-9
CDR3 protein: CASSYRETQYF

J gene: TRBJ1-1
V gene: TRBV4-2
CDR3 protein: CASSQPQGAWTEAFF

J gene: TRBJ2-5
V gene: TRBV2
CDR3 protein: CASSDLSGQIIETQYF

J gene: TRBJ1-5
V gene: TRBV19
CDR3 protein: CASSMRRNQPQHF

J gene: TRBJ2-7
V gene: TRBV6-5
CDR3 protein: CASSQAMGGEQYF

J gene: TRBJ1-5
V gene: TRBV28
CDR3 protein: CASSLKRHQPQHF

J gene: TRBJ2-5
V gene: TRBV5-1
CDR3 protein: CASSLAGTEQETQYF

J gene: TRBJ2-3
V gene: TRBV6-5
CDR3 protein: CASEHLAGSLDTQYF

J gene: TRBJ1-1
V gene: TRBV6-5
CDR3 protein: CASSYHGAYTNTEAFF

J gene: TRBJ1-1
V gene: TRBV30
CDR3 protein: CAWSDSSEAFF

J gene: TRBJ1-3
V gene: TRBV5-1
CDR3 protein: CASSEQGNTIYF

J gene: TRBJ2-1
V gene: TRBV30
CDR3 protein: CAWRRGQGSYNEQFF

J gene: TRBJ1-1
V gene: TRBV27
CDR3 protein: CASSLSGGITEAFF

J gene: TRBJ1-2
V gene: TRBV29-1
CDR3 protein: CSVEKDTGTSF

J gene: TRBJ2-7
V gene: TRBV4-2
CDR3 protein: CASSQDDSVYEQYF

J gene: TRBJ1-1
V gene: TRBV5-1
CDR3 protein: CASSPPTGLNTEAFF

J gene: TRBJ1-6
V gene: TRBV6-5
CDR3 protein: CASSYRGTGTSPLHF

J gene: TRBJ1-3
V gene: TRBV29-1
CDR3 protein: CSVDSAGSGNTIYF

J gene: TRBJ2-7
V gene: TRBV5-1
CDR3 protein: CASGFGGQGFYEQYF

J gene: TRBJ1-1
V gene: TRBV9
CDR3 protein: CASSVLAVQNTEAFF

J gene: TRBJ2-7
V gene: TRBV6-2/TRBV6-3
CDR3 protein: CASSKSLLTSGGSYEQYF

J gene: TRBJ1-5
V gene: TRBV5-8
CDR3 protein: CASSPSGTGAKGAQHF

J gene: TRBJ1-1
V gene: TRBV10-3
CDR3 protein: CAISESGSGDTEAFF

J gene: TRBJ1-1
V gene: TRBV11-2
CDR3 protein: CASSLSTGGNTEAFF